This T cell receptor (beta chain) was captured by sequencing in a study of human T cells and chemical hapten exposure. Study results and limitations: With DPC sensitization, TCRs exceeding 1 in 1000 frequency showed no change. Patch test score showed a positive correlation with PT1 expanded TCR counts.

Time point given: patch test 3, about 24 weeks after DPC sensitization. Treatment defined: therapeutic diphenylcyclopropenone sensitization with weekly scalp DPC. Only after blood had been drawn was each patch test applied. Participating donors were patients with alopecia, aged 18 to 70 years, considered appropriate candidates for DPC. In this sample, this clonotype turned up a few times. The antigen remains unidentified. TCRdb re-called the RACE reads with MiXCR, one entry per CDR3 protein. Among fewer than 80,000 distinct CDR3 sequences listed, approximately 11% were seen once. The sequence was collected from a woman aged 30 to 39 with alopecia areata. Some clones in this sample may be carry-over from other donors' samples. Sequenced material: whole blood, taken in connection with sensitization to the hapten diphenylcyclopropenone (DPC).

The CDR3 coding sequence is TGTGCCAGCAGCTCGTCGATGGCGGGGGACACAGATACGCAGTATTTT. Encoded protein: CASSSSMAGDTDTQYF. The rearrangement joins TRBV9 to TRBJ2-3, with 7 positions matching TRBD2. The V gene end was trimmed by 4 bases and the J gene end by 2 bases; junction bases not matched to a gene: 10. The CDR3 extends over 16 amino acids. CDR1 SGDLS and CDR2 YYNGEE come from the germline V gene. The full variable domain, its missing parts supplied by reference TRBV9 and TRBJ2-3, is DSGVTQTPKHLITATGQRVTLRCSPRSGDLSVYWYQQSLDQGLQFLIQYYNGEERAKGNILERFSAQQFPDLHSELNLSSLELGDSALYFCASSSSMAGDTDTQYFGPGTRLTVL.